The sequence of this T cell receptor (beta chain) was determined in a study of CD8 T cells in ankylosing spondylitis. The study's findings and limits: What appeared characteristic of ankylosing spondylitis blood was a TCR beta motif of fewer than ten highly homologous variants.

There are many counts of this clonotype. No antigen is known for it. V was trimmed by 2 bases and J by 3 bases, leaving 17 bases between them. The CDR3 has 15 amino acids. In germline, CDR1 is DFQATT, CDR2 SNEGSKA (reference sequence). TCRdb reanalysed the 5' RACE reads using MiXCR and keeps one entry per CDR3 protein. The sample includes about 840,000 distinct CDR3 sequences, roughly 10% of them seen just once. Specimen: blood, either unsorted or a sorted T cell fraction (not recorded which). This receptor was taken from a male donor with ankylosing spondylitis. This chain links TRBV20-1 with TRBJ2-7; unclear D gene. The CDR3 DNA reads TGCAGTGCTAGAAGGACCGACCGCGGTGTCTACGAGCAGTACTTC. Protein: CSARRTDRGVYEQYF.